Listed here are 22 T cell receptor beta chains from one sample, sequenced in a study of early T cells in non-severe SARS-CoV-2 infection. Using its own MiXCR run on the 5' RACE reads, TCRdb lists one record per CDR3 protein. Among tens of thousands of distinct CDR3 sequences listed, approximately 7% were seen once. The sample consisted of whole blood. Receptor source: an adult who was a healthcare worker with PCR-confirmed SARS-CoV-2 infection or an uninfected control (not recorded which).

This clonotype was seen a few times. The J gene is TRBJ2-5, the V gene TRBV29-1, with unresolved D. Trimming took off 1 base at V and 5 bases at J, with 17 bases between the two ends. The CDR3 runs to 15 residues. Germline V gives CDR1 SQVTM, CDR2 ANQGSEA. The CDR3 here is CSVEGVAGPQETQYF. As DNA, the CDR3 is TGCAGCGTTGAAGGTGTGGCCGGACCGCAGGAGACCCAGTACTTC. Filled out from reference TRBV29-1 and TRBJ2-5, the complete variable domain reads SAVISQKPSRDICQRGTSLTIQCQVDSQVTMMFWYRQQPGQSLTLIATANQGSEATYESGFVIDKFPISRPNLTFSTLTVSNMSPEDSSIYLCSVEGVAGPQETQYFGPGTRLLVL.

This clonotype has a count of ten or more. The rearrangement joins TRBV11-2 to TRBJ2-5, with D unclear. CDR3 length: 11 residues. Deletions cut 5 bases from V and 3 bases from J, with 4 bases between. Germline-derived CDR1 and CDR2 are SGHAT and FQNNGV. CDR3 nucleotides: TGTGCCAGCAGCCTTAAAGAGACCCAGTACTTC. Translating gives CASSLKETQYF. The full variable domain, with the rest looked up from reference TRBV11-2 and TRBJ2-5, is EAGVAQSPRYKIIEKRQSVAFWCNPISGHATLYWYQQILGQGPKLLIQFQNNGVVDDSQLPKDRFSAERLKGVDSTLKIQPAKLEDSAVYLCASSLKETQYFGPGTRLLVL.

This clonotype occurred many times. The rearrangement joins TRBV6-1 to TRBJ2-1; a weak D match, TRBD1 (5 bases). CDR1 MNHNS and CDR2 SASEGT come from the germline V gene. V dropped 3 bases and J dropped 2 bases, with 14 bases sitting between them. This CDR3 is 16 amino acids long. The CDR3 loop reads CASSEVDRYPYNEQFF. As DNA, the CDR3 is TGTGCCAGCAGTGAGGTAGACAGATATCCCTACAATGAGCAGTTCTTC.

V gene TRBV7-3 combines with J gene TRBJ2-7; D call uncertain. The germline V and J ends were trimmed by 5 bases and 0 bases, with 14 bases remaining between them. Germline V gene data show CDR1 as SGHTA and CDR2 as FQGTGA. This CDR3 is 15 amino acids long. This CDR3 reads CASSPSGGSSYEQYF. The CDR3 coding sequence is TGTGCCAGCAGCCCGTCAGGCGGCAGCTCCTACGAGCAGTACTTC.

Only a few counts were recorded for this clonotype. The V gene is TRBV11-2, the J gene TRBJ2-5, with D hard to call. The CDR3 is made up of 14 amino acids. Per germline, CDR1 SGHAT and CDR2 FQNNGV. V lost 6 bases, J lost 5 bases, and 16 bases lay in between. In DNA, the CDR3 is TGTGCCAGCAGTTATAGACCTAGTCGCGAGACCCAGTACTTC. It encodes CASSYRPSRETQYF.

This clonotype showed up many times. The V and J genes are TRBV11-2 and TRBJ2-1; D gene ambiguous. Trimming took 5 bases from V and 0 from J, leaving 11 bases between them. Germline assignment: CDR1 SGHAT and CDR2 FQNNGV. The CDR3 covers 15 residues. The CDR3 sequence: CASSAGQSSYNEQFF. CDR3 nucleotides: TGTGCCAGCAGCGCAGGCCAGAGCTCCTACAATGAGCAGTTCTTC.

The chain couples TRBV15 to TRBJ2-5; maybe TRBD2 (6 bases). There are 12 residues in the CDR3. V was shortened by 7 bases and J by 4 bases, with 10 bases between the two germline ends. Germline CDR1 reads LNHNV; CDR2 reads YYDKDF (reference sequence). The CDR3 is CATKNGRETQYF. CDR3 sequence (DNA): TGTGCCACCAAAAACGGGAGAGAGACCCAGTACTTC.

This clonotype occurred many times. This rearrangement joins TRBV7-8 to TRBJ1-2; 9 nucleotides agree with TRBD1. Germline V gene data show CDR1 as SGHVS and CDR2 as FQNEAQ. The CDR3 is 14 residues long. The junction had 6 bases not matched to a gene; V was cut back by 5 bases and J by 5 bases. CDR3 bases: TGTGCCAGCAGCCAGGACAGGGGTCGGTATGGCTACACCTTC. Translation gives CASSQDRGRYGYTF.

This clonotype was seen only a few times. This chain uses TRBV20-1 with TRBJ1-4, with D unclear. V gave up 0 bases and J gave up 8 bases, with 10 bases separating them. The length of the CDR3 is 13 residues. CDR1 DFQATT and CDR2 SNEGSKA come from the germline V gene (reference sequence). The CDR3 coding sequence is TGCAGTGCTAGAGATCGGTTAATCGAAAAACTGTTTTTT. Amino acid sequence: CSARDRLIEKLFF.

The J gene is TRBJ2-7, the V gene TRBV14; unclear D gene. The CDR3 loop spans 11 amino acids. The germline CDR1 and CDR2 sequences are SGHDN and FVKESK. V was trimmed by 1 base and J by 9 bases, leaving 7 bases between them. CDR3 DNA sequence: TGTGCCAGCAGCCAAGGCCTCGGGCAGTACTTC. Its translation: CASSQGLGQYF.

V usage is TRBV5-6 and J usage is TRBJ1-4; no clear D. Germline V gene sequence: CDR1 SGHDT, CDR2 YYEEEE. Deletions cut 4 bases from V and 6 bases from J, with 13 bases between. The CDR3 loop spans 14 amino acids. As DNA, the CDR3 is TGTGCCAGCAGCGGACGCGAATCCTATGAAAAACTGTTTTTT. It encodes CASSGRESYEKLFF.

This clonotype was recorded at least ten times. The CDR3 DNA sequence: TGCAGCGTTGTTATCGGGGGCTTCGCTGGAAACACCATATATTTT. Residues: CSVVIGGFAGNTIYF. V gene TRBV29-1 combines with J gene TRBJ1-3; tentative D call: TRBD1 (6 bases). This CDR3 has 15 residues. The germline V gene has CDR1 SQVTM and CDR2 ANQGSEA. The germline V and J ends were trimmed by 4 bases and 2 bases, with 15 bases remaining between them.

In this sample, this clonotype turned up many times. The rearrangement joins TRBV29-1 to TRBJ2-2, with TRBD2 as a possible D gene (6 bases). V gave up 6 bases and J gave up 2 bases, with 19 bases separating them. The germline V gene has CDR1 SQVTM and CDR2 ANQGSEA. CDR3 size: 16 residues. In DNA, the CDR3 is TGCAGCGTCGCAAACCCGGGACTGGGAAACACCGGGGAGCTGTTTTTT. The encoded protein is CSVANPGLGNTGELFF.

This clonotype was seen many times. The chain links TRBV20-1 to TRBJ2-7; D gene uncertain. The V gene lost 0 bases and the J gene lost 3 bases, with 12 bases spanning the gap. The CDR3 totals 14 residues. Germline V gene sequence: CDR1 DFQATT, CDR2 SNEGSKA (reference sequence). This chain's CDR3 is CSARDPLTLYEQYF. In DNA, the CDR3 is TGCAGTGCTAGAGACCCCCTGACTCTCTACGAGCAGTACTTC.

This clonotype was observed a few times. J is TRBJ2-1 and V is TRBV10-1; 11 nucleotides line up with TRBD2. Trimming removed 6 bases from V and 7 bases from J; junction bases left unmatched: 5. The CDR3 totals 14 residues. Germline V gene sequence: CDR1 WNHNN, CDR2 SYGVQD (reference sequence). CDR3 sequence (DNA): TGCGCCAGCAGCGGGACTAGCGGACTAAATGAGCAGTTCTTC. Translation gives CASSGTSGLNEQFF.

This sequence joins TRBV20-1 and TRBJ2-2; TRBD2 matches at 7 bases. CDR3 length: 14 residues. V dropped 3 bases and J dropped 8; count of bases not matched to a gene: 9. Per germline, CDR1 DFQATT and CDR2 SNEGSKA (reference sequence). The CDR3: CSASVLARRGELFF. The DNA of the CDR3 is TGCAGTGCTAGTGTACTAGCGCGTAGAGGGGAGCTGTTTTTT.

This clonotype was seen ten or more times. The CDR3, as DNA: TGTGCCAGCACCCCCCAGGGGAGTCAGCCCCAGCATTTT. This codes for CASTPQGSQPQHF. The J gene is TRBJ1-5, the V gene TRBV28; the D gene is possibly TRBD1 (6 bases). V shed 7 bases and J shed 6 bases, with 13 bases lying between them. This CDR3 is built from 13 residues. Germline V lookup: CDR1 MDHEN, CDR2 SYDVKM.

The chain has TRBV30 and TRBJ2-1, with D perhaps TRBD2 (6 bases). CDR3 length: 15 residues. The V end was cut by 0 bases, the J end by 10 bases, with 19 bases between. Germline lookup yields CDR1 GTSNPN and CDR2 SVGIG (reference sequence). DNA of the CDR3: TGTGCCTGGAGTGTATTGGCCTTCGCGGGGATCGAGCAGTTCTTC. This codes for CAWSVLAFAGIEQFF.

In its sample, this clonotype was seen many times. This chain uses TRBV5-1 with TRBJ2-2, with TRBD2 as a possible D gene (5 bases). CDR1 and CDR2 from the germline V gene are SGHRS and YFSETQ. V lost 1 base, J lost 4 bases, and 14 bases lay in between. The length of the CDR3 is 16 residues. The DNA for the CDR3 is TGCGCCAGCAGCTTGACAGCGGAGGCGGGCACCGGGGAGCTGTTTTTT. Translating gives CASSLTAEAGTGELFF. The complete variable domain, with remaining parts taken from reference TRBV5-1 and TRBJ2-2, reads KAGVTQTPRYLIKTRGQQVTLSCSPISGHRSVSWYQQTPGQGLQFLFEYFSETQRNKGNFPGRFSGRQFSNSRSEMNVSTLELGDSALYLCASSLTAEAGTGELFFGEGSRLTVL.

This clonotype was seen repeatedly, ten times or more. The V gene is TRBV2, the J gene TRBJ2-1, with D tentatively TRBD1 (6 bases). Trimming left V 6 bases short and J 6 bases short, with 21 bases between. CDR3 length: 16 residues. Germline V gene lookup returns CDR1 SNHLY and CDR2 FYNNEI. The CDR3 protein is CASSAKQGAHLNEQFF. CDR3 in DNA: TGTGCCAGCAGCGCCAAACAGGGCGCCCACCTCAATGAGCAGTTCTTC.

This clonotype was seen many times. This chain connects TRBV6-5 to TRBJ1-2; maybe TRBD1 (5 bases). The CDR3 covers 13 residues. The germline V gene encodes CDR1 MNHEY and CDR2 SVGAGI. The V end was cut by 8 bases, the J end by 1 base, with 11 bases between. CDR3 sequence reads: CASGAEVNYGYTF. The CDR3 DNA follows: TGTGCCAGCGGGGCAGAAGTTAACTATGGCTACACCTTC.

This clonotype is labeled medium-sized. The V call is TRBV20-1, the J call TRBJ2-5; D possibly corresponds to TRBD2 (5 bases). Germline loops: CDR1 DFQATT, CDR2 SNEGSKA (reference sequence). Between the trimmed V and J ends, which lost 5 bases and 3 bases, there was a span of 7 bases. This CDR3 spans 11 amino acids. In DNA, the CDR3 is TGCAGTGCTGAGGGTAAAGAGACCCAGTACTTC. Protein product: CSAEGKETQYF.